One and the same sample provided the 27 T cell receptor beta chains below, sequenced in a study of blood T cell repertoires in COVID-19. Only in-frame clones appear in the TCRdb table, and some are missing; sequencing was by immunoSEQ multiplex PCR. This table holds approximately 220,000 clones, roughly four fifths found once. The sequenced sample consisted of PBMCs or T cells enriched from blood (not recorded which). These receptors were collected from a woman aged 40 to 50 who had been exposed to COVID-19.

The genes are TRBV4-1 and TRBJ1-2, with 8 positions matching TRBD1. This CDR3 is built from 16 residues. The germline V gene has CDR1 MGHRA and CDR2 YSYEKL. Losses at the gene ends were 3 bases for V and 2 bases for J; bases not matched to a gene: 8. CDR3 loop: CASSQFRDRWNYGYTF. The DNA of the CDR3 is TGCGCCAGCAGCCAGTTCAGGGACAGGTGGAACTATGGCTACACCTTC.

This chain connects TRBV29-1 to TRBJ2-3; 9 positions agree with TRBD2. The CDR3 spans 18 residues. Germline CDR1 is SQVTM and CDR2 is ANQGSEA. With V trimmed by 4 bases and J by 2 bases, 16 bases remained unmatched. As DNA, the CDR3 is TGCAGCGTTGTTGTACCCGCGGGGGGGCCCGCGAACACAGATACGCAGTATTTT. Translating it yields CSVVVPAGGPANTDTQYF.

This chain joins TRBV4-2 and TRBJ2-3; 8 bases align to TRBD1. Unmatched junction bases numbered 3, after V lost 0 bases and J lost 4 bases. The CDR3 runs 15 residues. Germline values: CDR1 LGHNA, CDR2 YNFKEQ. The CDR3 nucleotides read TGTGCCAGCAGCCAAGATGTCAGGGGGCCAGATACGCAGTATTTT. This encodes CASSQDVRGPDTQYF.

The chain combines TRBV9 with TRBJ1-2, with D uncertain. Trimming took off 1 base at V and 6 bases at J, with 10 bases between the two ends. The CDR3 has 13 residues. In germline, CDR1 is SGDLS, CDR2 YYNGEE. The CDR3 DNA follows: TGTGCCAGCAGCGTATACGGAGCCGATGGCTACACCTTC. Protein product: CASSVYGADGYTF. Full variable domain (remainder filled in from reference TRBV9 and TRBJ1-2): DSGVTQTPKHLITATGQRVTLRCSPRSGDLSVYWYQQSLDQGLQFLIQYYNGEERAKGNILERFSAQQFPDLHSELNLSSLELGDSALYFCASSVYGADGYTFGSGTRLTVV.

The chain employs TRBV11-1 and TRBJ2-1, with 7 positions matching TRBD1. The V and J ends lost 5 bases and 4 bases, in that order; junction bases with no gene match: 11. This CDR3 contains 16 residues. In germline, CDR1 is SGHAT, CDR2 FQDESV (reference sequence). The DNA of the CDR3 is TGTGCCAGCAGCCAAGGGACAGAGTGGACTTACAATGAGCAGTTCTTC. As protein: CASSQGTEWTYNEQFF.

The chain is built from TRBV5-4 and TRBJ2-1; 7 nucleotides line up with TRBD1. V lost 4 bases, J lost 0 bases, and 7 bases stayed unmatched. CDR1 and CDR2 from the germline V gene are SGHNT and YYREEE (reference sequence). This CDR3 spans 16 amino acids. The CDR3 region is CASSVQGRSSYNEQFF. The CDR3 DNA reads TGTGCCAGCAGCGTACAGGGGCGAAGCTCCTACAATGAGCAGTTCTTC.

Many counts were recorded for this clone. This sequence joins TRBV19 and TRBJ2-7; 9 nucleotides match TRBD1. V shed 7 bases, J shed 5 bases, and the junction held 9 bases outside the gene matches. This CDR3 is 14 amino acids long. Germline V lookup: CDR1 LNHDA, CDR2 SQIVND (reference sequence). This chain's CDR3 is CASTPGTGYHEQYF. CDR3 coding DNA: TGTGCCAGTACCCCGGGGACAGGGTACCACGAGCAGTACTTC.

The CDR3 protein is CSVSGQLNTEAFF. The CDR3 DNA sequence: TGCAGCGTAAGCGGACAGCTGAACACTGAAGCTTTCTTT. V gene TRBV29-1 combines with J gene TRBJ1-1, with D possibly being TRBD1 (6 bases). V dropped 6 bases and J dropped 0 bases, with 11 bases sitting between them. This CDR3 region has 13 residues. Germline CDR1 reads SQVTM; CDR2 reads ANQGSEA.

This clone was found once. CDR3 sequence: CASSAPGQGVRQPQHF. The CDR3 nucleotides are TGTGCCAGCAGCGCGCCGGGACAGGGAGTGAGACAGCCCCAGCATTTT. The chain links TRBV28 to TRBJ1-5; 9 bases are shared with TRBD1. CDR1 and CDR2 (germline): MDHEN, SYDVKM. The J segment lost 7 bases and the V segment lost 6 bases, leaving 13 bases of the junction unmatched. The CDR3 is 16 residues long.

The J gene is TRBJ1-2, the V gene TRBV5-4; 11 bases match TRBD1. CDR1 SGHNT and CDR2 YYREEE come from the germline V gene (reference sequence). V trimming: 4 bases; J trimming: 4 bases; junction bases outside the gene matches: 6. The CDR3 spans 15 residues. Here the CDR3 reads CASSGRTGGTYGYTF. The CDR3 nucleotides are TGTGCCAGCAGCGGGCGGACAGGGGGCACCTATGGCTACACCTTC.

This clone appeared once. The V gene is TRBV11-1, the J gene TRBJ1-3, with a weak D call TRBD1 (5 bases). CDR3 length: 15 residues. V lost 5 bases to trimming and J lost 0 bases, with 11 bases between them. Germline values: CDR1 SGHAT, CDR2 FQDESV (reference sequence). Here the CDR3 reads CASSLWTTSGNTIYF. Here the CDR3 DNA reads TGTGCCAGCAGCCTTTGGACAACCTCTGGAAACACCATATATTTT.

The chain recombines TRBV18 with TRBJ2-1; D might be TRBD1 (5 bases). CDR3 length: 17 residues. V was shortened by 2 bases and J by 0 bases, with 14 bases between the two germline ends. Germline CDR1 is KGHSH and CDR2 is LQKENI. This CDR3 is CASSPGATRSSYNEQFF. The CDR3 region has the DNA TGTGCCAGCTCACCAGGGGCTACCCGAAGCTCCTACAATGAGCAGTTCTTC.

V gene TRBV6-2 or TRBV6-3 combines with J gene TRBJ1-5, with D maybe TRBD1 (6 bases). Germline values: CDR1 MNHEY, CDR2 SVGEGT. The CDR3 totals 17 residues. Between the trimmed V and J ends, which lost 0 bases and 0 bases, there was a span of 12 bases. CDR3 amino acids: CASSYSPGANSNQPQHF. The DNA for the CDR3 is TGTGCCAGCAGTTACTCCCCAGGGGCGAATAGCAATCAGCCCCAGCATTTT.

The chain carries TRBV7-2 and TRBJ1-5; D is perhaps TRBD1 (6 bases). The CDR3 runs to 18 residues. Between the trimmed V and J ends, which lost 1 base and 1 base, there was a span of 17 bases. Germline V CDR1 and CDR2: SGHTA, FQGNSA. In DNA form, the CDR3 reads TGTGCCAGCAGCTTAGGCTGGCAGGGGCGAGCCAGCAATCAGCCCCAGCATTTT. The encoded protein is CASSLGWQGRASNQPQHF.

The rearrangement joins TRBV5-6 to TRBJ1-3; D gene uncertain. Per germline, CDR1 SGHDT and CDR2 YYEEEE. CDR3 length equals 14 residues. The germline V and J ends were trimmed by 2 bases and 2 bases, with 8 bases remaining between them. DNA of the CDR3: TGTGCCAGCAGCTTTTTGGGCACTGGAAACACCATATATTTT. Amino acid sequence: CASSFLGTGNTIYF.

The table lists this clone with a count of one. The V and J genes are TRBV2 and TRBJ1-1, with 11 bases aligning to TRBD1. After removal of 4 bases from V and 5 bases from J, the junction contained 15 bases not matched to a gene. The CDR3 sequence is 18 residues long. Germline loops: CDR1 SNHLY, CDR2 FYNNEI. The CDR3 DNA is TGTGCCAGCAGTGGGGGAAGGACAGGGGGCATCGTGGGGACTGAAGCTTTCTTT. Its translation: CASSGGRTGGIVGTEAFF. The full variable domain, rest sourced from reference TRBV2 and TRBJ1-1, is EPEVTQTPSHQVTQMGQEVILRCVPISNHLYFYWYRQILGQKVEFLVSFYNNEISEKSEIFDDQFSVERPDGSNFTLKIRSTKLEDSAMYFCASSGGRTGGIVGTEAFFGQGTRLTVV.

V and J are TRBV18 and TRBJ1-6; 7 bases fit TRBD1. The CDR3 length is 16 residues. Unmatched junction bases numbered 11, after V lost 8 bases and J lost 4 bases. Germline CDR1 reads KGHSH; CDR2 reads LQKENI. CDR3 DNA sequence: TGTGCCAGCCGCGGTGGGGACAGCCCTTATAATTCACCCCTCCACTTT. Protein product: CASRGGDSPYNSPLHF.

The chain recombines TRBV5-1 with TRBJ2-1, with 10 positions matching TRBD2. V was clipped by 4 bases and J by 5 bases; unmatched bases: 6. CDR1 is SGHRS, CDR2 YFSETQ, per germline. The CDR3 runs to 15 residues. CDR3 sequence reads: CASSPRTSGNNEQFF. CDR3 nucleotide sequence: TGCGCCAGCAGCCCTAGGACTAGCGGAAACAATGAGCAGTTCTTC.

The chain is built from TRBV3-1 (or the pseudogene TRBV3-2) and TRBJ1-2; D unclear. Trimming took off 0 bases at V and 8 bases at J, with 10 bases between the two ends. Germline V gene data show CDR1 as LGHDT and CDR2 as YNNKEL (reference sequence). The CDR3 is made up of 13 amino acids. CDR3 coding DNA: TGTGCCAGCAGCCAAGATGCCTCACGGGGCTACACCTTC. It yields the protein CASSQDASRGYTF.

The chain carries TRBV28 and TRBJ1-2; weak D call: TRBD1 (5 bases). The CDR3 contains 14 residues. Per the germline V gene, CDR1 is MDHEN and CDR2 is SYDVKM. Trimming left V 2 bases short and J 3 bases short, with 10 bases between. The CDR3: CASSLNSGHYGYTF. The DNA of the CDR3 is TGTGCCAGCAGTTTAAACTCAGGGCACTATGGCTACACCTTC.

The genes are TRBV19 and TRBJ1-2; 7 bases are a match to TRBD1. CDR3 length: 15 amino acids. Germline loops: CDR1 LNHDA, CDR2 SQIVND (reference sequence). With 6 bases clipped from V and 2 bases from J, the junction kept 9 bases outside the gene matches. The CDR3 sequence is CASSRQQGRNYGYTF. In DNA, the CDR3 is TGTGCCAGTAGCCGTCAACAGGGGAGAAACTATGGCTACACCTTC.

The rearrangement links TRBV11-2 to TRBJ1-1; TRBD1 is a possible D gene (6 bases). V lost 5 bases and J lost 3, with 16 bases in between. The CDR3 sequence is 15 residues long. In germline, CDR1 is SGHAT, CDR2 FQNNGV. The CDR3 sequence: CASSHPRRGDTEAFF. In DNA, the CDR3 is TGTGCCAGCAGCCATCCCCGCAGGGGAGACACTGAAGCTTTCTTT. Supplemented by reference TRBV11-2 and TRBJ1-1, the full variable domain reads EAGVAQSPRYKIIEKRQSVAFWCNPISGHATLYWYQQILGQGPKLLIQFQNNGVVDDSQLPKDRFSAERLKGVDSTLKIQPAKLEDSAVYLCASSHPRRGDTEAFFGQGTRLTVV.

The chain joins TRBV10-3 to TRBJ1-2; perhaps TRBD1 as D (5 bases). The CDR3 is made up of 13 amino acids. V gave up 3 bases and J gave up 6 bases, with 11 bases separating them. Per germline, CDR1 ENHRY and CDR2 SYGVKD. As DNA, the CDR3 is TGTGCCATCAGTGACCCCTTAGGGGATGGCTACACCTTC. It yields the protein CAISDPLGDGYTF.

This chain joins TRBV19 and TRBJ1-2, with 10 bases that match TRBD1. The CDR3 length is 14 residues. Germline trimming cut 8 bases from V and 6 bases from J; bases unmatched to any gene: 9. CDR1 is LNHDA and CDR2 is SQIVND in the germline V gene (reference sequence). This chain's CDR3 is CASSGTGDVDGYTF. CDR3 nucleotides: TGTGCCAGTTCCGGGACAGGGGATGTCGATGGCTACACCTTC.

This chain connects TRBV10-3 to TRBJ2-7; 10 nucleotides line up with TRBD1. With 0 bases clipped from V and 6 bases from J, the junction kept 5 bases outside the gene matches. CDR3 size: 15 residues. Germline CDR1 reads ENHRY; CDR2 reads SYGVKD. The CDR3 bases are TGTGCCATCAGTGAGTCGGGGACAGGGGTAACCGAGCAGTACTTC. Translation: CAISESGTGVTEQYF.

The gene calls are TRBV7-8 and TRBJ1-1; 7 nucleotides align to TRBD1. The germline gives CDR1 SGHVS, CDR2 FQNEAQ. V lost 5 bases and J lost 8; bases outside the gene matches: 5. The CDR3 covers 12 residues. Written as DNA, the CDR3 is TGTGCCAGCAGCCTGGGACAGCGGGAAGCTTTCTTT. Its protein is CASSLGQREAFF.

CDR3: CSASLGTGGGQPQHF. The CDR3 DNA reads as TGCAGTGCTAGTTTGGGGACAGGGGGTGGGCAGCCCCAGCATTTT. The chain links TRBV20-1 to TRBJ1-5; 11 bases line up with TRBD1. Germline V gene data show CDR1 as DFQATT and CDR2 as SNEGSKA (reference sequence). J gave up 7 bases and V 3 bases, and 8 bases lay outside the gene matches. The CDR3 runs to 15 residues.